This is a list of T cell receptor beta chains from one sample in a study of cytomegalovirus exposure and HLA in healthy donors. Here immunoSEQ multiplex PCR was the method, and the copy in TCRdb shows in-frame clones only, minus some. The sample has some 120,000 clones; around 78% are singletons. The sequenced material came from PBMCs. The receptors shown here come from a man aged 35 to 55 in good health and CMV-seronegative. CDR3s include the opening cysteine and the closing phenylalanine or tryptophan. Fields, in order: V gene, clone size, J gene, D gene, CDR3 DNA, CDR3 protein. D genes are given only for firm matches. Not every row has a clone size; where given, it reads once, few, many or a size class.

>TRBV19|.|TRBJ1-1|TRBD1
TGTGCCAGTAAATCCTTTCCGGGACAGGGGAGGGTCGCTGAAGCTTTCTTT
CASKSFPGQGRVAEAFF
>TRBV28|.|TRBJ2-5|.
TGTGCCAGCAGTATCCAACAGGGGACCCAGTACTTC
CASSIQQGTQYF
>TRBV2|few|TRBJ1-2|.
TGTGCCAGCAGTGGGGGCAGGCTGGGCTATGGCTACACCTTC
CASSGGRLGYGYTF
>TRBV11-2|.|TRBJ1-1|TRBD1
TGTGCCAGCAGCTCCGGTCGGGACAGGGGGAACACTGAAGCTTTCTTT
CASSSGRDRGNTEAFF
>TRBV27|.|TRBJ1-2|.
TGTGCCAGCAGTTTAACCCGCGGGCAGCTCAGTGGCTACACCTTC
CASSLTRGQLSGYTF
>TRBV19|few|TRBJ1-6|.
TGTGCCAGTGACACGTCAGGAAATTCACCCCTCCACTTT
CASDTSGNSPLHF
>TRBV9|.|TRBJ2-1|.
TGTGCCAGCACCTCCTCAGGGATATCCTACAATGAGCAGTTCTTC
CASTSSGISYNEQFF
>TRBV15|.|TRBJ1-4|TRBD1
TGTGCCACCAGCAGAAGTACAGGGGTCCTTAATGAAAAACTGTTTTTT
CATSRSTGVLNEKLFF
>TRBV9|.|TRBJ2-2|TRBD1
TGTGCCAGCAGCGTAGGCCAGGGGGTAAGCACCGGGGAGCTGTTTTTT
CASSVGQGVSTGELFF
>TRBV15|few|TRBJ1-5|.
TGTGCCACCAGCTTAGGACTTAGCAATCAGCCCCAGCATTTT
CATSLGLSNQPQHF
>TRBV2|few|TRBJ1-2|.
TGTGCCAGCAGTGCCGATGGACAGTCGCGGTACTATGGCTACACCTTC
CASSADGQSRYYGYTF
>TRBV11-2|.|TRBJ2-3|.
TGTGCCAGCAGCTTAGGCTCACTACCCCAAGATACGCAGTATTTT
CASSLGSLPQDTQYF
>TRBV20-1|.|TRBJ2-7|.
TGCAGTGCTAGGTTTGCCCACGAGCAGTACTTC
CSARFAHEQYF
>TRBV28|.|TRBJ1-5|TRBD1
TGTGCCAGCAGTTTTAGGGGACAGTACAATCAGCCCCAGCATTTT
CASSFRGQYNQPQHF
>TRBV5-1|.|TRBJ1-5|.
TGCGCCAGCAGGCAGGGGTTGGATCAGCCCCAGCATTTT
CASRQGLDQPQHF
>TRBV13|.|TRBJ2-7|.
TGTGCCAGCAGCTTAGGCCGGGGCTACGAGCAGTACTTC
CASSLGRGYEQYF
>TRBV13|.|TRBJ2-3|TRBD2
TGTGCCAGCGCCCAACTAGCGGACATCCTCAACCCCTACACAGATACGCAGTATTTT
CASAQLADILNPYTDTQYF
>TRBV6-5|few|TRBJ2-1|TRBD2
TGTGCCAGCAGTGGTTCGGGGGGGATTTACAATGAGCAGTTCTTC
CASSGSGGIYNEQFF
>TRBV12-5|.|TRBJ1-1|.
TGTGCTAGTGGTTTGAGTCAGTACACTGAAGCTTTCTTT
CASGLSQYTEAFF
>TRBV14|.|TRBJ1-6|.
TGTGCCAGCAGCCGAATACAGGGTAGAATCAATTCACCCCTCCACTTT
CASSRIQGRINSPLHF
>TRBV4-2|.|TRBJ1-3|.
TGTGCCAGCAGGGGGCTTAGAGACTCTGGAAACACCATATATTTT
CASRGLRDSGNTIYF
>TRBV7-2|.|TRBJ1-2|TRBD1
TGTGCCAGCAGCCCCCCCGGGACAGGAGCTTCCTATGGCTACACCTTC
CASSPPGTGASYGYTF
>TRBV6-6|.|TRBJ1-5|.
TGTGCCAGCAGCCTCGTCGATCAGCCCCAGCATTTT
CASSLVDQPQHF
>TRBV30|.|TRBJ2-3|.
TGTGCCTGGACGGTAGCTATAACTGTCAATACGCAGTATTTT
CAWTVAITVNTQYF
>TRBV5-4|.|TRBJ2-1|.
TGTGCCAGCAGCTTTTCCGGTCGGAGGCCGAGGGATGAGCAGTTCTTC
CASSFSGRRPRDEQFF
>TRBV29-1|.|TRBJ2-2|.
TGCAGCGTTGGGACAGCGAACACCGGGGAGCTGTTTTTT
CSVGTANTGELFF